The entry that follows covers one T cell receptor (beta chain) sequence. Trimming shortened V by 2 bases and J by 0 bases, and 13 bases separated the two germline ends. This CDR3 contains 16 residues. Germline V gives CDR1 KGHSH, CDR2 LQKENI. These data come from a study of OX40 agonist ivuxolimab in advanced cancers. Data came from immunoSEQ multiplex PCR; TCRdb stores just in-frame clones and leaves some out. The table has approximately 77,000 clones, approximately 87% seen once. This sequence joins TRBV18 and TRBJ1-1; the D is unclear. The receptor comes from an adult with an advanced solid tumor such as melanoma, head and neck, liver or kidney cancer. Sequences were derived from CD4+ or CD8+ T cells sorted from blood, sampled in a trial of the OX40 agonist ivuxolimab. The chain's CDR3 is CASSPIGSAMNTEAFF. The CDR3 region has the DNA TGTGCCAGCTCACCAATTGGATCCGCCATGAACACTGAAGCTTTCTTT.